This TCR beta chain stems from a study of beta chain features in type 1 diabetes. At the level of the study: On cell yields, gender and age, patients and healthy donors were similar. Regarding the study as a whole: TCRB repertoires of naive, central memory and Treg cells appeared more similar among patients than among healthy donors. Any role of HLA type in TCRB rearrangement remained unresolved here. TCRB CDR3 length was moderately but significantly reduced in all four CD4+ subsets of Type 1 diabetes patients.

Expressed TCRB transcripts got sequenced, as all isolated RNA was reverse transcribed. Generated by immunoSEQ multiplex PCR, the TCRdb table keeps only in-frame clones and is missing some. The sample carries hundreds of thousands of clones, 30% recorded once. This clone was detected only a few times. Antigen unknown. The sample holds other DNA sequences that translate to the same CDR3. The germline CDR1 and CDR2 sequences are GTSNPN and SVGIG (reference sequence). CDR3 length equals 13 residues. The V gene lost 0 bases and the J gene lost 7 bases, with 10 bases spanning the gap. The material sequenced was naive CD4+ T cells from blood. The TCR was taken from a young man in good health. The J gene is TRBJ1-5, the V gene TRBV30, with no clear D. Here the CDR3 DNA reads TGTGCCTGGAGTGTACGGGGTGGGCAGCCCCAGCATTTT. Amino acid sequence: CAWSVRGGQPQHF.